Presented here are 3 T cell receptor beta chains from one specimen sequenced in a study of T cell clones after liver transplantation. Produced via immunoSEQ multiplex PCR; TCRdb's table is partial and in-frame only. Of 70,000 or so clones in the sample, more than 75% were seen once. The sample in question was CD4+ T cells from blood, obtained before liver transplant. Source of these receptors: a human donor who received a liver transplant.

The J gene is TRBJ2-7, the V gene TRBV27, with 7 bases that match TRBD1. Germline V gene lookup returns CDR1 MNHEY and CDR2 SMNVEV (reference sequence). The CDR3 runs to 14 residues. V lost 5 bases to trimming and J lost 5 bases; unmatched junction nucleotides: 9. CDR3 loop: CASSEIGTANEQYF. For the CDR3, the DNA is TGTGCCAGCAGTGAAATCGGGACAGCCAACGAGCAGTACTTC.

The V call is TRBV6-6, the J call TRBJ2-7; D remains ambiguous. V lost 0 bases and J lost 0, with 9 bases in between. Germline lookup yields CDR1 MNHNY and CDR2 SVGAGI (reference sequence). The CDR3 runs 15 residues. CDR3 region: CASSYSPGSSYEQYF. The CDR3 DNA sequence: TGTGCCAGCAGTTACTCGCCGGGCAGCTCCTACGAGCAGTACTTC.

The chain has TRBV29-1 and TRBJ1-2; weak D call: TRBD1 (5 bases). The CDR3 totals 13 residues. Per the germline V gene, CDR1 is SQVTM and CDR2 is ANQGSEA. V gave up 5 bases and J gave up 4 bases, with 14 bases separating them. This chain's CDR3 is CSVPTEPGYGYTF. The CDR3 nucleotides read TGCAGCGTTCCGACAGAGCCCGGCTATGGCTACACCTTC.